The clone carrying this TCR beta chain was observed once. Its antigen is as yet unknown. The record originates from a study of T cell responses to AZD1222 COVID-19 vaccine. General observations from the study: Donor demographics were predominantly white British with a female majority; clonal diversity may be underestimated.

Germline loops: CDR1 SGHDT, CDR2 YYEEEE. CDR3 length: 14 amino acids. Trimming pared 2 bases from V and 8 bases from J, leaving 15 bases between. Clones were read by immunoSEQ multiplex PCR, and TCRdb kept only the in-frame ones, dropping some. The sample records more than 110,000 clones, more than 75% being singletons. This clonotype was obtained from an adult who received the AZD1222 COVID-19 vaccine. Here the sequenced sample was peripheral blood, taken 28 days after the second AZD1222 dose. V usage is TRBV5-6 and J usage is TRBJ2-3; TRBD1 is a possible D gene (5 bases). CDR3 sequence (DNA): TGTGCCAGCAGCTTACGGGCAGGGATCGCTACGCAGTATTTT. Encoded protein: CASSLRAGIATQYF.